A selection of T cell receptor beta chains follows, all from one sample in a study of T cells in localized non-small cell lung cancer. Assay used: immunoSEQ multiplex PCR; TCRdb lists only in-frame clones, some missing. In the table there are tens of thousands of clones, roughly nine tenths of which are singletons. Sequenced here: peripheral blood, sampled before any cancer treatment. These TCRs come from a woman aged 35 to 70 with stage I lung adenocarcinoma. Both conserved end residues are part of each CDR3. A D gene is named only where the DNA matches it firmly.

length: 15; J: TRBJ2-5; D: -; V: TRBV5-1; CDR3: CASSGWGGDQETQYF; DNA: TGCGCCAGCAGCGGGTGGGGCGGGGACCAAGAGACCCAGTACTTC
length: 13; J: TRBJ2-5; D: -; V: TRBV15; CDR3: CATSIPVGETQYF; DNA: TGTGCCACCAGCATCCCTGTTGGGGAGACCCAGTACTTC
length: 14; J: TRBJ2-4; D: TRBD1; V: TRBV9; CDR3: CASSVGTGINIQYF; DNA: TGTGCCAGCAGCGTAGGGACAGGGATAAACATTCAGTACTTC
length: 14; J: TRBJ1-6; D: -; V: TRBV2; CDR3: CASSDQGQNSPLHF; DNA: TGTGCCAGCAGTGATCAGGGGCAGAATTCACCCCTCCACTTT
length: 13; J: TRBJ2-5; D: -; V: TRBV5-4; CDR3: CASSLVQQETQYF; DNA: TGTGCCAGCAGCTTGGTTCAGCAAGAGACCCAGTACTTC
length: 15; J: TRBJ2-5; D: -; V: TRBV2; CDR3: CASSGSRGSTETQYF; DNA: TGTGCCAGCAGTGGGTCCCGGGGAAGTACTGAGACCCAGTACTTC
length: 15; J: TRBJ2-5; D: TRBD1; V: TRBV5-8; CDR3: CASSFGTGGQETQYF; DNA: TGTGCCAGCAGCTTCGGGACAGGGGGACAAGAGACCCAGTACTTC
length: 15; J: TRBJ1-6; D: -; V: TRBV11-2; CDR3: CASSQSPGYNSPLHF; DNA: TGTGCCAGCAGCCAGTCGCCCGGGTATAATTCACCCCTCCACTTT
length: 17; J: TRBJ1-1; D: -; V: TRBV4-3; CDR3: CASSQDLAALPHTEAFF; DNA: TGCGCCAGCAGCCAAGATCTGGCAGCCTTGCCGCACACTGAAGCTTTCTTT
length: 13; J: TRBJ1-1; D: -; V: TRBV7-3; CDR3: CASSYLGGTEAFF; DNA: TGTGCCAGCAGCTACCTAGGGGGGACTGAAGCTTTCTTT